The 19 T cell receptor beta chains listed next were all sequenced from one sample in a study. TCRdb reanalysed the RT-PCR reads using MiXCR and keeps one entry per CDR3 protein. The sample shows hundreds of thousands of distinct CDR3 sequences, 12% to 15% of them seen only once. The specimen was memory CD4+ T cells from blood. All receptors come from a female donor in good health, serving as a healthy control.

This clonotype was detected a few times. The V call is TRBV9, the J call TRBJ2-2; TRBD1 might be the D (6 bases). Germline CDR1 is SGDLS and CDR2 is YYNGEE. V dropped 3 bases and J dropped 1 base, with 10 bases sitting between them. This CDR3 region has 15 residues. The CDR3 DNA is TGTGCCAGCAGCGCCATACAGGGGAACACCGGGGAGCTGTTTTTT. Protein product: CASSAIQGNTGELFF.

Ten or more counts support this clonotype. The rearrangement links TRBV12-3 or TRBV12-4 to TRBJ2-3; 7 bases line up with TRBD2. The V and J ends lost 2 bases and 5 bases, in that order; junction bases with no gene match: 7. There are 15 residues in the CDR3. The CDR3 here is CASSLSGGRVDTQYF. CDR3 nucleotide sequence: TGTGCCAGCAGTTTATCGGGGGGAAGGGTAGATACGCAGTATTTT.

The rearrangement links TRBV12-3 or TRBV12-4 to TRBJ1-2; D gene uncertain. The CDR3 contains 12 residues. V lost 5 bases and J lost 3, with 7 bases in between. The DNA of the CDR3 is TGTGCCAGCAGTGCCTTCGACTATGGCTACACCTTC. Protein: CASSAFDYGYTF.

This clonotype was observed at least ten times. The CDR3 DNA follows: TGCAGTGCAAAACTAGCGGGAGGGCCTAATGAGCAGTTCTTC. Protein: CSAKLAGGPNEQFF. The chain joins TRBV20-1 to TRBJ2-1; TRBD2 aligns across 13 bases. The ends lost 6 bases at V and 7 bases at J; junction bases unmatched: 6. The germline V gene has CDR1 DFQATT and CDR2 SNEGSKA (reference sequence). The CDR3 length is 14 residues.

This clonotype has a handful of counts. The chain employs TRBV12-3 or TRBV12-4 and TRBJ2-7, with a tentative D call TRBD1 (6 bases). The V and J ends lost 5 bases and 5 bases respectively, with 13 bases between them. The CDR3 has 13 amino acids. The CDR3, as DNA: TGTGCCAGCAGTAGAACCGGACAGAACGAGCAGTACTTC. As protein: CASSRTGQNEQYF.

V usage is TRBV12-3 or TRBV12-4 and J usage is TRBJ1-3; D not resolved. The CDR3 contains 13 residues. The germline V and J ends were trimmed by 6 bases and 3 bases, with 9 bases remaining between them. CDR3 sequence reads: CASSPGDGNTIYF. Written as DNA, the CDR3 is TGTGCCAGCAGCCCCGGGGATGGAAACACCATATATTTT.

This clonotype was seen only a few times. The J gene is TRBJ1-5, the V gene TRBV20-1; D is perhaps TRBD1 (5 bases). Trimming took 0 bases from V and 7 from J, leaving 13 bases between them. CDR1 is DFQATT and CDR2 is SNEGSKA in the germline V gene (reference sequence). There are 14 residues in the CDR3. The CDR3 DNA sequence: TGCAGTGCTAGAGAGGGGCAGGTGTCCCAGCCCCAGCATTTT. Translating gives CSAREGQVSQPQHF.

This chain joins TRBV7-9 and TRBJ2-3; D unresolved. Germline CDR1 is SEHNR and CDR2 is FQNEAQ (reference sequence). V was clipped by 1 base and J by 10 bases, with 12 bases between them. The CDR3 sequence is 13 residues long. For the CDR3, the DNA is TGTGCCAGCAGCTTAGACGACTCCCACTCGCAGTATTTT. Translation: CASSLDDSHSQYF.

The chain couples TRBV20-1 to TRBJ2-7; no clear D. The CDR3 contains 10 residues. The V and J ends lost 3 bases and 7 bases respectively, with 7 bases between them. Germline CDR1 is DFQATT and CDR2 is SNEGSKA (reference sequence). This CDR3 reads CSARSREQYF. The CDR3 nucleotides are TGCAGTGCTAGGTCCAGGGAGCAGTACTTC.

The V gene is TRBV2, the J gene TRBJ2-6; 7 bases are shared with TRBD1. The CDR3 spans 17 residues. CDR1 and CDR2 (germline): SNHLY, FYNNEI. With V trimmed by 7 bases and J by 0 bases, 9 bases remained unmatched. DNA for the CDR3: TGTGCCAGCACCAAGGGGGCAGGGGGCTCTGGGGCCAACGTCCTGACTTTC. Protein: CASTKGAGGSGANVLTF.

This clonotype has only a few counts. The CDR3 DNA reads TGTGCCAGCAGCACCGGGACTAGCGGTTACAATGAGCAGTTCTTC. Translation gives CASSTGTSGYNEQFF. This chain connects TRBV7-9 to TRBJ2-1; TRBD2 matches 11 bases. With V trimmed by 5 bases and J by 4 bases, 4 bases remained unmatched. Looked up from germline, CDR1 is SEHNR and CDR2 is FQNEAQ (reference sequence). The CDR3 is 15 residues long.

The chain carries TRBV28 and TRBJ2-5, with 9 bases matching TRBD1. CDR1 is MDHEN and CDR2 is SYDVKM in the germline V gene. V dropped 5 bases and J dropped 4; count of bases not matched to a gene: 2. The CDR3 totals 13 residues. The CDR3 nucleotides are TGTGCCAGCAGTCCGGACAGGGGAGAGACCCAGTACTTC. This sequence encodes CASSPDRGETQYF.

This clonotype was observed a handful of times. The chain recombines TRBV6-2 or TRBV6-3 with TRBJ2-7, with TRBD2 matching over 11 bases. This CDR3 spans 17 amino acids. Germline CDR1 reads MNHEY; CDR2 reads SVGEGT. After removal of 2 bases from V and 7 bases from J, the junction contained 13 bases not matched to a gene. The CDR3 DNA sequence: TGTGCCAGCAGTTACCAATTGAATAGACTAGCGGGACGTGAGCAGTACTTC. Its translation: CASSYQLNRLAGREQYF.

The genes are TRBV18 and TRBJ2-7, with D hard to call. Looked up from germline, CDR1 is KGHSH and CDR2 is LQKENI. The CDR3 contains 15 residues. V was clipped by 3 bases and J by 0 bases, with 12 bases between them. CDR3 region: CASSPTSVLSYEQYF. For the CDR3, the DNA is TGTGCCAGCTCACCCACGAGCGTTCTCTCCTACGAGCAGTACTTC.

Ten or more counts support this clonotype. This chain uses TRBV12-3 or TRBV12-4 with TRBJ2-7; TRBD2 is a possible D gene (5 bases). The CDR3 is 14 amino acids. V dropped 5 bases and J dropped 2 bases, with 13 bases sitting between them. The CDR3 reads CASSPGRRTYEQYF. DNA for the CDR3: TGTGCCAGCAGTCCCGGTAGGAGGACCTACGAGCAGTACTTC.

In this sample, this clonotype turned up a few times. The V and J genes are TRBV5-1 and TRBJ2-5; 8 nucleotides align to TRBD2. CDR1 and CDR2 from the germline V gene are SGHRS and YFSETQ. The CDR3 runs 16 residues. The junction had 13 bases not matched to a gene; V was cut back by 4 bases and J by 5 bases. The CDR3 protein is CASSLFPGLGEETQYF. CDR3 coding DNA: TGCGCCAGCAGCCTGTTTCCGGGACTAGGCGAGGAGACCCAGTACTTC.

At least ten counts were recorded for this clonotype. The rearrangement uses TRBV12-3 or TRBV12-4 and TRBJ2-1; perhaps TRBD1 as D (5 bases). V was clipped by 5 bases and J by 5 bases, with 13 bases between them. This CDR3 is built from 14 residues. CDR3 coding DNA: TGTGCCAGCAGTCCCCCCCAGGGCGACAATGAGCAGTTCTTC. Amino acids: CASSPPQGDNEQFF.

The V call is TRBV6-2 or TRBV6-3, the J call TRBJ1-2; no definite D call. Germline CDR1 reads MNHEY; CDR2 reads SVGEGT. V was pared by 0 bases and J by 1 base, with 12 bases between. The CDR3 is made up of 16 amino acids. The CDR3 region has the DNA TGTGCCAGCAGTTACTCATCCGGGTACAGTAACTATGGCTACACCTTC. As protein: CASSYSSGYSNYGYTF.

This clonotype was recorded a few times. J is TRBJ2-3 and V is TRBV20-1; D perhaps matches TRBD2 (5 bases). The CDR3 contains 14 residues. CDR1 is DFQATT and CDR2 is SNEGSKA in the germline V gene (reference sequence). With 5 bases removed from V and 1 base from J, the gap between germline ends came to 13 bases. CDR3 sequence reads: CSAGGGHRTDTQYF. CDR3 DNA: TGCAGTGCTGGAGGCGGGCACCGCACAGATACGCAGTATTTT.